Shown below are 5 T cell receptor beta chains from a single sample sequenced in a study of T-cell reconstitution after alpha-beta-depleted transplantation in children. The library targeted TCRbeta and was prepared with unique molecular identifiers. One entry per CDR3 protein results from TCRdb running MiXCR on the PCR reads. The sample lists about a million distinct CDR3 sequences; under 30% were seen once. This material consisted of PBMCs, mostly from graft donor cells, taken 360 days after TCRalphabeta/CD19-depleted stem cell transplant. These receptors all stem from a boy younger than two who had a stem cell transplant for SCID, so the T cells may come from the graft donor.

This clonotype was seen more than once but under ten times. The chain couples TRBV20-1 to TRBJ2-1; D perhaps matches TRBD2 (6 bases). CDR1 is DFQATT, CDR2 SNEGSKA, per germline (reference sequence). V was trimmed by 3 bases and J by 9 bases, leaving 15 bases between them. The CDR3 has 13 amino acids. This chain's CDR3 is CSASLGLIGEQFF. CDR3 nucleotides: TGCAGTGCTAGCCTTGGACTAATCGGTGAGCAGTTCTTC.

The rearrangement joins TRBV29-1 to TRBJ2-5; D gene ambiguous. The V and J ends lost 5 bases and 3 bases respectively, with 10 bases between them. Germline CDR1 and CDR2: SQVTM and ANQGSEA. The CDR3 covers 12 residues. The CDR3 loop is CSVPFREETQYF. The CDR3, as DNA: TGCAGCGTTCCATTTAGGGAAGAGACCCAGTACTTC.

This CDR3 is CASSEAGGGADTQYF. The CDR3 DNA reads TGTGCCAGCAGTGAAGCGGGGGGAGGGGCAGATACGCAGTATTTT. V and J are TRBV6-1 and TRBJ2-3; the match to TRBD2 covers 7 bases. CDR1 and CDR2 from the germline V gene are MNHNS and SASEGT. The V segment lost 0 bases and the J segment 4 bases; nucleotides outside the gene matches: 4. The CDR3 loop spans 15 amino acids.

V is TRBV4-2 and J is TRBJ2-1; D unclear. This CDR3 has 15 amino acids. The V and J ends lost 0 bases and 6 bases respectively, with 12 bases between them. Germline CDR1 LGHNA, CDR2 YNFKEQ. CDR3 bases: TGTGCCAGCAGCCAAGATAAGCAGAGGTCCAATGAGCAGTTCTTC. Residues: CASSQDKQRSNEQFF.

This clonotype was found many times. The chain has TRBV15 and TRBJ2-5; D is perhaps TRBD2 (5 bases). The V and J ends lost 3 bases and 2 bases respectively, with 13 bases between them. Looked up from germline, CDR1 is LNHNV and CDR2 is YYDKDF (reference sequence). The CDR3 has 15 amino acids. CDR3 sequence (DNA): TGTGCCACCAGCAGGGACCGGGGTTTTCAAGAGACCCAGTACTTC. Amino acid sequence: CATSRDRGFQETQYF.